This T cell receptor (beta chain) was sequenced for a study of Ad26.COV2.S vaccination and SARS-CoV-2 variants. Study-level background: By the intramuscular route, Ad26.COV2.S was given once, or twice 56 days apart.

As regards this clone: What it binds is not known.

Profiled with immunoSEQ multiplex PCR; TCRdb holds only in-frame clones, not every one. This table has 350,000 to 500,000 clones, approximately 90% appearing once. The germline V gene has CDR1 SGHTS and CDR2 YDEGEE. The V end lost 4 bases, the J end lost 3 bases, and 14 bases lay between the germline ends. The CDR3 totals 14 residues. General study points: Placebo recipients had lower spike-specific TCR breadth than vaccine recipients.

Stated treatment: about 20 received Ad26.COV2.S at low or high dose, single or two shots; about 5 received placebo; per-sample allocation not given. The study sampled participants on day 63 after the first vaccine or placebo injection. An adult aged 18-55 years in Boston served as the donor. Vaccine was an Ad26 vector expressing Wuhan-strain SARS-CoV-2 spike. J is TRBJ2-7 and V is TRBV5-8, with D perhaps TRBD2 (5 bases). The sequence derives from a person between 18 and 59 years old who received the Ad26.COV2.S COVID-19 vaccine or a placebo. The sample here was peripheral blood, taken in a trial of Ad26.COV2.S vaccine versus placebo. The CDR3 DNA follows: TGTGCCAGCAGCCTTGGGGAGATTCACTACGAGCAGTACTTC. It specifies CASSLGEIHYEQYF.